This T cell receptor (beta chain) was profiled in a study of shared clonotypes between healthy human individuals. TCRdb's table, derived via immunoSEQ multiplex PCR, lists solely in-frame clones and lacks some. The sample holds roughly 1,000,000 clones, about 84% seen once. The germline V and J ends were trimmed by 5 bases and 4 bases, with 16 bases remaining between them. There are 14 residues in the CDR3. In germline, CDR1 is SQVTM, CDR2 ANQGSEA. The specimen was memory CD4+ T cells from PBMCs. Subset noted: CD45RA-negative fraction. This chain uses TRBV29-1 with TRBJ2-3; possibly TRBD1 for D (6 bases). The TCR sequence derives from a man younger than 30 in good health. Some clones in this sample may be carry-over from other donors' samples. The CDR3 loop reads CSVQAGTRADTQYF. In DNA, the CDR3 is TGCAGCGTTCAGGCCGGGACAAGGGCAGATACGCAGTATTTT.